Here is one T cell receptor beta chain with its context. Antigen: not known. The germline gives CDR1 GTSNPN, CDR2 SVGIG (reference sequence). V lost 2 bases and J 4 bases, leaving 15 bases between the germline ends. CDR3 length: 15 residues. The PCR was carried out with 60 Vbeta primers and 13 Jbeta primers. The assay was immunoSEQ multiplex PCR, and TCRdb's table has in-frame clones only and misses some. The sample holds 140,000 to 150,000 clones, about 80% seen once. This record belongs to a study of cytomegalovirus exposure and HLA in healthy donors. Study overall: In terms of ancestry, the Caucasian-associated cluster contained around four fifths of the roughly 400 genotyped donors. Whole-study results and caveats: Specificity for CMV antigens was confirmed in vitro for a few of the CMV-associated chains. Later on, an analysis showed TCR association rates differing by HLA locus, with DRB1 the most and HLA-C the fewest. More clonal expansion characterized HLA-associated TCR beta chains than equally common others in a later analysis.

The source material was PBMCs. The rearrangement joins TRBV30 to TRBJ1-3; unclear D gene. This TCR was recovered from a woman in her sixties in good health and CMV-seropositive. This chain's CDR3 is CAWSLGGNSGNTIYF. The CDR3 nucleotides read TGTGCCTGGAGTTTGGGCGGGAACTCCGGAAACACCATATATTTT. Supplemented by reference TRBV30 and TRBJ1-3, the full variable domain reads SQTIHQWPATLVQPVGSPLSLECTVEGTSNPNLYWYRQAAGRGLQLLFYSVGIGQISSEVPQNLSASRPQDRQFILSSKKLLLSDSGFYLCAWSLGGNSGNTIYFGEGSWLTVV.